A single sample gave rise to the 30 T cell receptor beta chains below, sequenced in a study of shared clonotypes between healthy human individuals. Here immunoSEQ multiplex PCR was the method, and the copy in TCRdb shows in-frame clones only, minus some. The table shows about 680,000 clones, with 73% occurring only once. The sample taken for sequencing was memory CD4+ T cells sorted from blood. Subset of the sample: CD45RA-negative fraction. The receptors derive from a woman aged 25 to 39 in good health.

About this clone itself: Other DNA variants within this sample encode the same CDR3. The chain uses TRBV2 and TRBJ2-2; 14 bases are shared with TRBD2. Per the germline V gene, CDR1 is SNHLY and CDR2 is FYNNEI. Unmatched junction bases numbered 0, after V lost 6 bases and J lost 6 bases. The CDR3 is 14 amino acids. DNA for the CDR3: TGTGCCAGCAGGGGACTAGCGGGGGCCGGGGAGCTGTTTTTT. Its translation is CASRGLAGAGELFF. The complete variable domain, with remaining parts taken from reference TRBV2 and TRBJ2-2, reads EPEVTQTPSHQVTQMGQEVILRCVPISNHLYFYWYRQILGQKVEFLVSFYNNEISEKSEIFDDQFSVERPDGSNFTLKIRSTKLEDSAMYFCASRGLAGAGELFFGEGSRLTVL.

The rearrangement uses TRBV27 and TRBJ2-1; the D is unclear. This CDR3 spans 13 amino acids. V was clipped by 8 bases and J by 15 bases, with 23 bases between them. Germline values: CDR1 MNHEY, CDR2 SMNVEV (reference sequence). This chain's CDR3 is CASSPWANSPPFF. The CDR3 region has the DNA TGTGCCAGCTCCCCTTGGGCCAATTCTCCACCGTTCTTC.

As to this clone: The same CDR3 arises from other DNA sequences in this sample as well. The chain has TRBV18 and TRBJ2-1; 11 bases match TRBD1. The germline gives CDR1 KGHSH, CDR2 LQKENI. CDR3 length: 15 residues. The ends lost 6 bases at V and 4 bases at J; junction bases unmatched: 5. This CDR3 reads CASSPRDRGYNEQFF. The CDR3 DNA follows: TGTGCCAGCTCGCCTAGGGACAGGGGGTACAATGAGCAGTTCTTC.

The chain carries TRBV18 and TRBJ1-2, with D possibly matching TRBD1 (6 bases). Germline assignment: CDR1 KGHSH and CDR2 LQKENI. Trimming shortened V by 2 bases and J by 2 bases, and 12 bases separated the two germline ends. CDR3 length equals 15 residues. The CDR3 DNA is TGTGCCAGCTCACCAGACCAGACAGGAAACTATGGCTACACCTTC. Translation gives CASSPDQTGNYGYTF.

The chain joins TRBV4-1 to TRBJ2-2; D remains unclear. CDR1 is MGHRA, CDR2 YSYEKL, per germline. The CDR3 covers 12 residues. The V gene lost 7 bases and the J gene lost 8 bases, with 11 bases spanning the gap. CDR3 nucleotide sequence: TGCGCCAGCAAATCCCCTAGTGGGGAGCTGTTTTTT. Its protein is CASKSPSGELFF.

At least ten counts were recorded for this clone. The J gene is TRBJ1-1, the V gene TRBV29-1; perhaps TRBD1 as D (6 bases). The CDR3 totals 13 residues. Germline CDR1 is SQVTM and CDR2 is ANQGSEA. The V end was cut by 1 base, the J end by 7 bases, with 13 bases between. CDR3 loop: CSVEGTDNLEAFF. The CDR3 region has the DNA TGCAGCGTTGAAGGGACAGACAACCTTGAAGCTTTCTTT. The full variable domain, with the rest looked up from reference TRBV29-1 and TRBJ1-1, is SAVISQKPSRDICQRGTSLTIQCQVDSQVTMMFWYRQQPGQSLTLIATANQGSEATYESGFVIDKFPISRPNLTFSTLTVSNMSPEDSSIYLCSVEGTDNLEAFFGQGTRLTVV.

The chain has TRBV6-5 and TRBJ1-5; TRBD1 agrees at 7 bases. Trimming cost V 6 bases and J 4 bases; bases outside gene matches: 9. Germline V gene sequence: CDR1 MNHEY, CDR2 SVGAGI. The CDR3 runs to 15 residues. CDR3 nucleotide sequence: TGTGCCAGCAGGTCAGGGGGGGGTCCAAATCAGCCCCAGCATTTT. Protein product: CASRSGGGPNQPQHF.

Comment on this clone: Relative to the germline gene, one junction end is altered; a read error may explain this. This sample includes further DNA sequences coding for the same CDR3. This sequence joins TRBV6-5 and TRBJ2-2; the match to TRBD1 covers 10 bases. From germline, CDR1 is MNHEY and CDR2 SVGAGI. There are 14 residues in the CDR3. CDR3: CAAAGQGNSGELFF. CDR3 in DNA: TGTGCCGCCGCGGGACAGGGGAACTCCGGGGAACTGTTTTTT.

This clone was recorded once. V usage is TRBV5-4 and J usage is TRBJ1-5; D is undetermined. In germline, CDR1 is SGHNT, CDR2 YYREEE (reference sequence). The CDR3 has 17 amino acids. Trimming took off 3 bases at V and 0 bases at J, with 16 bases between the two ends. The CDR3 coding sequence is TGTGCCAGCAGCTCGGTGATCCGGAGTGATAGCAATCAGCCCCAGCATTTT. This encodes CASSSVIRSDSNQPQHF. Full variable domain (outside the CDR3, taken from reference TRBV5-4 and TRBJ1-5): ETGVTQSPTHLIKTRGQQVTLRCSSQSGHNTVSWYQQALGQGPQFIFQYYREEENGRGNFPPRFSGLQFPNYSSELNVNALELDDSALYLCASSSVIRSDSNQPQHFGDGTRLSIL.

In this sample, this clone turned up many times. CDR3 amino acids: CASSSWGAKNIQYF. In DNA form, the CDR3 reads TGTGCCAGCAGTTCTTGGGGGGCCAAAAACATTCAGTACTTC. V gene TRBV2 combines with J gene TRBJ2-4, with D perhaps being TRBD1 or TRBD2 (5 bases each). The CDR3 is made up of 14 amino acids. V shed 5 bases and J shed 1 base, with 9 bases lying between them. Germline V lookup: CDR1 SNHLY, CDR2 FYNNEI.

The CDR3 sequence: CASSPRFVTSGESAQYF. The DNA of the CDR3 is TGCGCCAGCAGCCCTCGGTTTGTTACTAGCGGGGAATCGGCGCAGTATTTT. This chain uses TRBV5-1 with TRBJ2-3; 10 bases fit TRBD2. The germline V gene encodes CDR1 SGHRS and CDR2 YFSETQ. This CDR3 has 17 amino acids. The junction had 18 bases not matched to a gene; V was cut back by 4 bases and J by 10 bases.

This rearrangement joins TRBV18 to TRBJ2-7, with D unresolved. With 1 base removed from V and 6 bases from J, the gap between germline ends came to 16 bases. The V gene's germline CDR1 is KGHSH and CDR2 LQKENI. There are 15 residues in the CDR3. The CDR3 here is CASSPRGTPLREQYF. In DNA form, the CDR3 reads TGTGCCAGCTCACCACGAGGCACCCCCCTACGCGAGCAGTACTTC.

The chain is built from TRBV21-1 and TRBJ2-7; the table's D call, TRBD2, was not checked against the DNA. TRBV21-1 is a pseudogene locus. The CDR3 totals 15 residues. CDR3 residues: CASSKSGRRPYEQYF. The DNA of the CDR3 is TGTGCCAGCAGCAAAAGCGGGAGGCGTCCCTACGAGCAGTACTTC.

This clone was recorded a few times. This chain links TRBV7-2 with TRBJ2-3, with 13 bases identical to TRBD2. After removal of 5 bases from V and 9 bases from J, the junction contained 11 bases not matched to a gene. Germline V gene lookup returns CDR1 SGHTA and CDR2 FQGNSA. The CDR3 spans 16 residues. CDR3 nucleotide sequence: TGTGCCAGCAGCCAGGGAGGACTAGCGGGGGCCCGCACGCAGTATTTT. Translated, it gives CASSQGGLAGARTQYF.

This clone showed up just once. The gene calls are TRBV28 and TRBJ2-7; TRBD1 or TRBD2 may be the D gene (5 bases each). Germline loops: CDR1 MDHEN, CDR2 SYDVKM. This CDR3 comprises 14 residues. The ends were cut back, 6 bases at V and 3 bases at J, with 15 bases in the middle. The CDR3 here is CASRPRGTVYEQYF. CDR3 coding DNA: TGTGCCAGCAGGCCGCGTGGGACGGTCTACGAGCAGTACTTC.

The chain carries TRBV10-3 and TRBJ2-7, with D unclear. The germline V gene encodes CDR1 ENHRY and CDR2 SYGVKD. V shed 10 bases and J shed 5 bases, with 18 bases lying between them. The CDR3 is 13 amino acids. The CDR3 DNA follows: TGTGCCACCCGGGCTATTCAGGCGAACGAGCAGTACTTC. Its translation is CATRAIQANEQYF.

CDR3 protein: CAWSGNRVYSGNTIYF. As DNA, the CDR3 is TGTGCCTGGAGTGGGAACAGGGTTTACTCTGGAAACACCATATATTTT. The chain is built from TRBV30 and TRBJ1-3; D perhaps matches TRBD1 (6 bases). CDR3 length: 16 amino acids. The germline CDR1 and CDR2 sequences are GTSNPN and SVGIG (reference sequence). V dropped 1 base and J dropped 0 bases, with 13 bases sitting between them. The variable domain in full, with the rest retrieved from reference TRBV30 and TRBJ1-3, is SQTIHQWPATLVQPVGSPLSLECTVEGTSNPNLYWYRQAAGRGLQLLFYSVGIGQISSEVPQNLSASRPQDRQFILSSKKLLLSDSGFYLCAWSGNRVYSGNTIYFGEGSWLTVV.

There are many counts of this clone. This chain connects TRBV7-2 to TRBJ1-1; no clear D gene. The V end lost 5 bases, the J end lost 4 bases, and 11 bases lay between the germline ends. Germline V lookup: CDR1 SGHTA, CDR2 FQGNSA. The length of the CDR3 is 13 residues. In DNA form, the CDR3 reads TGTGCCAGCAGCGTAGTGGAGGTCACTGAAGCTTTCTTT. It encodes CASSVVEVTEAFF.

In this sample, this clone turned up once. This chain connects TRBV7-9 to TRBJ2-2, with 10 bases lining up with TRBD1. Germline loops: CDR1 SEHNR, CDR2 FQNEAQ (reference sequence). The CDR3 is 17 amino acids. The ends lost 2 bases at V and 4 bases at J; junction bases unmatched: 7. Here the CDR3 reads CASSLRMGQGITGELFF. The CDR3 bases are TGTGCCAGCAGCTTACGGATGGGACAGGGGATCACCGGGGAGCTGTTTTTT.

V gene TRBV30 combines with J gene TRBJ2-6; D is unresolved. This CDR3 contains 12 residues. CDR1 and CDR2 from the germline V gene are GTSNPN and SVGIG (reference sequence). V lost 3 bases and J 7 bases, leaving 7 bases between the germline ends. The CDR3 spells CAWRINANVLTF. CDR3 nucleotides: TGTGCCTGGAGGATTAACGCCAACGTCCTGACTTTC.

V gene TRBV28 combines with J gene TRBJ2-7; TRBD2 matches 11 bases. This CDR3 has 15 amino acids. Germline V gene lookup returns CDR1 MDHEN and CDR2 SYDVKM. Trimming cost V 3 bases and J 4 bases; bases outside gene matches: 5. The CDR3 sequence is CASSFPLAGVYEQYF. The CDR3 nucleotides read TGTGCCAGCAGTTTTCCACTAGCGGGAGTGTACGAGCAGTACTTC. Based on the CDR3 plus reference TRBV28 and TRBJ2-7, the full variable domain is DVKVTQSSRYLVKRTGEKVFLECVQDMDHENMFWYRQDPGLGLRLIYFSYDVKMKEKGDIPEGYSVSREKKERFSLILESASTNQTSMYLCASSFPLAGVYEQYFGPGTRLTVT.

This clone was observed a few times. The genes are TRBV5-1 and TRBJ1-2; D is undetermined. The germline V gene has CDR1 SGHRS and CDR2 YFSETQ. Trimming took 0 bases from V and 7 from J, leaving 10 bases between them. This CDR3 is 13 amino acids long. The CDR3 DNA is TGCGCCAGCAGCTTGGACGAACGGGCTGGCTACACCTTC. This sequence encodes CASSLDERAGYTF.

This chain connects TRBV28 to TRBJ2-7, with D possibly matching TRBD2 (5 bases). Germline-derived CDR1 and CDR2 are MDHEN and SYDVKM. CDR3 length: 12 residues. V lost 8 bases and J 2 bases, leaving 10 bases between the germline ends. Here the CDR3 reads CASRSGPYEQYF. Here the CDR3 DNA reads TGTGCCAGCCGAAGCGGCCCCTACGAGCAGTACTTC.

The chain employs TRBV7-2 and TRBJ2-2; 14 bases line up with TRBD2. The CDR3 runs to 17 residues. Trimming cost V 3 bases and J 6 bases; bases outside gene matches: 6. Germline CDR1 and CDR2: SGHTA and FQGNSA. The CDR3 DNA is TGTGCCAGCAGCTTCCATTCGGGACTAGCGGGAGCCGGGGAGCTGTTTTTT. Protein: CASSFHSGLAGAGELFF.

J is TRBJ1-5 and V is TRBV2, with a weak D call TRBD1 (6 bases). Germline assignment: CDR1 SNHLY and CDR2 FYNNEI. Trimming left V 6 bases short and J 0 bases short, with 12 bases between. This CDR3 contains 15 residues. CDR3 DNA sequence: TGTGCCAGCAGCAGAGGGGGATATAGCAATCAGCCCCAGCATTTT. Its protein product is CASSRGGYSNQPQHF.

The V call is TRBV6-1, the J call TRBJ1-5; the D is unclear. Trimming removed 5 bases from V and 0 bases from J, with 8 bases in between. Per the germline V gene, CDR1 is MNHNS and CDR2 is SASEGT. This CDR3 spans 14 amino acids. The CDR3 loop is CASSPSVSNQPQHF. Written as DNA, the CDR3 is TGTGCCAGCAGTCCATCGGTTAGCAATCAGCCCCAGCATTTT.

This clone was counted a few times. The V gene is TRBV18, the J gene TRBJ2-7; 8 bases are shared with TRBD1. The V segment lost 3 bases and the J segment 4 bases; nucleotides outside the gene matches: 8. The CDR3 consists of 15 residues. From germline, CDR1 is KGHSH and CDR2 LQKENI. The CDR3 protein is CASSPLQGGGYEQYF. The CDR3 nucleotides read TGTGCCAGCTCACCCCTACAGGGGGGCGGATACGAGCAGTACTTC.

The J gene is TRBJ2-2, the V gene TRBV27, with TRBD1 as a possible D gene (5 bases). With 4 bases removed from V and 2 bases from J, the gap between germline ends came to 11 bases. Per germline, CDR1 MNHEY and CDR2 SMNVEV (reference sequence). The CDR3 is made up of 15 amino acids. CDR3 protein: CASSYRQPNTGELFF. The CDR3 coding sequence is TGTGCCAGCAGTTATCGACAGCCTAACACCGGGGAGCTGTTTTTT.

The chain joins TRBV4-1 to TRBJ1-2, with 7 nucleotides matching TRBD1. The J segment lost 0 bases and the V segment lost 1 base, leaving 5 bases of the junction unmatched. Germline CDR1 reads MGHRA; CDR2 reads YSYEKL. The CDR3 has 16 residues. In DNA form, the CDR3 reads TGCGCCAGCAGCCAAGCCCCGGGACAGACTAACTATGGCTACACCTTC. Amino acid sequence: CASSQAPGQTNYGYTF.

This clone showed up just a few times. This sequence joins TRBV6-4 and TRBJ1-1; D gene unclear. CDR1 is MRHNA, CDR2 SNTAGT, per germline. The CDR3 loop spans 13 amino acids. Between the trimmed V and J ends, which lost 5 bases and 1 base, there was a span of 8 bases. DNA of the CDR3: TGTGCCAGCAGTCGGACGGGGAACACTGAAGCTTTCTTT. Its protein is CASSRTGNTEAFF.